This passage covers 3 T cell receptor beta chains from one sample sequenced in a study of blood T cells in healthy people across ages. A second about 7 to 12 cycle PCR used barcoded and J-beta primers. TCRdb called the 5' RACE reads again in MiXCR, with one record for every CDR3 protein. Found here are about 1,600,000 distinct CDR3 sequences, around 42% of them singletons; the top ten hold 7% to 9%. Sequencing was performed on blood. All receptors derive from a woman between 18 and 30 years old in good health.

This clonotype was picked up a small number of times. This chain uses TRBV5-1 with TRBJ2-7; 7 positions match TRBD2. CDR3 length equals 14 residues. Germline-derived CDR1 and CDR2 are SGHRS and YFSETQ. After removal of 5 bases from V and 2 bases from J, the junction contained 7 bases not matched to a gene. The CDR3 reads CASRRRETPYEQYF. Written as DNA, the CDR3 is TGCGCCAGCAGAAGGCGGGAGACCCCCTACGAGCAGTACTTC. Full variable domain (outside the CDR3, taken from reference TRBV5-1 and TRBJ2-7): KAGVTQTPRYLIKTRGQQVTLSCSPISGHRSVSWYQQTPGQGLQFLFEYFSETQRNKGNFPGRFSGRQFSNSRSEMNVSTLELGDSALYLCASRRRETPYEQYFGPGTRLTVT.

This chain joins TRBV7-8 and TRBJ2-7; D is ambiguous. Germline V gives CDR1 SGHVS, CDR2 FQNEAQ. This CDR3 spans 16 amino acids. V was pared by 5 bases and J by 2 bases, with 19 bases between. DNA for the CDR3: TGTGCCAGCAGCCACCATCAGACGACGTACACCTACGAGCAGTACTTC. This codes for CASSHHQTTYTYEQYF.

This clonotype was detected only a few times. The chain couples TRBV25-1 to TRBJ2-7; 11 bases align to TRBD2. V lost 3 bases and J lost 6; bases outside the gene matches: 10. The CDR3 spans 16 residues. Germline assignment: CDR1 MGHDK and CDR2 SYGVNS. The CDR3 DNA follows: TGTGCCAGCAGTGAGGGGACTAGCGGAGACCTTGGCGAGCAGTACTTC. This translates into CASSEGTSGDLGEQYF.